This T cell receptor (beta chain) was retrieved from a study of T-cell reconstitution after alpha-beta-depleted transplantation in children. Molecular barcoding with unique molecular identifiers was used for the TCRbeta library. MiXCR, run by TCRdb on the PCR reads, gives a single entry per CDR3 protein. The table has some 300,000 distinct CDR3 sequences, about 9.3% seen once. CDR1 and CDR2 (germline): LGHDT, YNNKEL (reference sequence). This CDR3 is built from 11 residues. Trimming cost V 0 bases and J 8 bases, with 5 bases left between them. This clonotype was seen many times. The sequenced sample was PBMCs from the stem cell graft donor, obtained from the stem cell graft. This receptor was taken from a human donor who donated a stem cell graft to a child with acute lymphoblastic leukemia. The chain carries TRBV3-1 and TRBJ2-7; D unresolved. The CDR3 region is CASSQDRQQYF. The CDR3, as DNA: TGTGCCAGCAGCCAAGATAGGCAGCAGTACTTC.